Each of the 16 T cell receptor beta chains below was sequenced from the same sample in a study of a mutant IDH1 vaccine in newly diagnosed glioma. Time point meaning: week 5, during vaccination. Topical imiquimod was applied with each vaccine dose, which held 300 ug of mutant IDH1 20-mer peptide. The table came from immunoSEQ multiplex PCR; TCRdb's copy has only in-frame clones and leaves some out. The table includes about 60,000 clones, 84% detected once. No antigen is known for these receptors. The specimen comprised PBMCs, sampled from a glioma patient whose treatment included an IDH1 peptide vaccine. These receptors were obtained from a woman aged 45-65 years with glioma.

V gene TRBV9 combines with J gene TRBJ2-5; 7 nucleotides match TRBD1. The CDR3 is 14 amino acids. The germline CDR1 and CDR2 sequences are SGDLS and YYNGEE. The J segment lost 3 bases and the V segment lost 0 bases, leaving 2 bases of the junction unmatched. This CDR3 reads CASSVEGAEETQYF. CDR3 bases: TGTGCCAGCAGCGTAGAGGGGGCGGAAGAGACCCAGTACTTC.

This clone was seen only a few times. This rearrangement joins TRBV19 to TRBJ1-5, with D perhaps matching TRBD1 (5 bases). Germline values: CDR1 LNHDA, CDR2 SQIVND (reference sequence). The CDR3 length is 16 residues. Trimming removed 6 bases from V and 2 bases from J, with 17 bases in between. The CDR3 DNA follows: TGTGCCAGTAGGAGGGACGGGAACCGAGGCAATCAGCCCCAGCATTTT. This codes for CASRRDGNRGNQPQHF.

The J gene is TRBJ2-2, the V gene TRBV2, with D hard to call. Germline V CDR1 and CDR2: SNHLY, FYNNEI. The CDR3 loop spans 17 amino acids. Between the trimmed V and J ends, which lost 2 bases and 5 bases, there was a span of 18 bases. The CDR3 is CASSENGVNRGTGELFF. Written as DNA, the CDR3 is TGTGCCAGCAGTGAAAATGGGGTCAACCGAGGAACCGGGGAGCTGTTTTTT. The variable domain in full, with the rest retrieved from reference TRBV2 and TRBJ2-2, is EPEVTQTPSHQVTQMGQEVILRCVPISNHLYFYWYRQILGQKVEFLVSFYNNEISEKSEIFDDQFSVERPDGSNFTLKIRSTKLEDSAMYFCASSENGVNRGTGELFFGEGSRLTVL.

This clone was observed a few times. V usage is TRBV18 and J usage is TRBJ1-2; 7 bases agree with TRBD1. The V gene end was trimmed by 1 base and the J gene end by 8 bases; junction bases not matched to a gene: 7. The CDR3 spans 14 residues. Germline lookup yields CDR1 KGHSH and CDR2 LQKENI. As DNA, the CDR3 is TGTGCCAGCTCACCACTAGACAGGGCGAGAGGCTACACCTTC. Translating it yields CASSPLDRARGYTF. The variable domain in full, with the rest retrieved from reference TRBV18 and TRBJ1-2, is NAGVMQNPRHLVRRRGQEARLRCSPMKGHSHVYWYRQLPEEGLKFMVYLQKENIIDESGMPKERFSAEFPKEGPSILRIQQVVRGDSAAYFCASSPLDRARGYTFGSGTRLTVV.

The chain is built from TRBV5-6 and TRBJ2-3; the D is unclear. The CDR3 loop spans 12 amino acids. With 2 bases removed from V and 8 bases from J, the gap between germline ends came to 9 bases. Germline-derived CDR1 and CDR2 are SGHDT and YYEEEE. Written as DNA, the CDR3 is TGTGCCAGCAGCTTATCTGGAGCTACGCAGTATTTT. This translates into CASSLSGATQYF.

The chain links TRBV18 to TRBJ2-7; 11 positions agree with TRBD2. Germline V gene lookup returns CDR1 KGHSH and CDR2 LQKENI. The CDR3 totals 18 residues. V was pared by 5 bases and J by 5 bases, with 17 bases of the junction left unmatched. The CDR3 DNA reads TGTGCCAGCTCATCAATAGCGGGGGGGCCTGTTGCTACCCACGAGCAGTACTTC. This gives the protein CASSSIAGGPVATHEQYF.

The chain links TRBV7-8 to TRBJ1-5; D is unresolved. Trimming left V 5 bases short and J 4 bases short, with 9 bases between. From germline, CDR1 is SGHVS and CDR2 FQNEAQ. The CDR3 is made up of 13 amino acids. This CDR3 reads CASSRHRNQPQHF. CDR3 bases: TGTGCCAGCAGCCGCCACAGAAATCAGCCCCAGCATTTT.

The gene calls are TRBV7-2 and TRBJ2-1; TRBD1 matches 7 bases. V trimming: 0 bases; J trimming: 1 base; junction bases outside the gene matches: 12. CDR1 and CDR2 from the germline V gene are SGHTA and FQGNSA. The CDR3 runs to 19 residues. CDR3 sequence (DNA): TGTGCCAGCAGCTTAGCCTGGTCCTCAGGGGGTGGATCCTACAATGAGCAGTTCTTC. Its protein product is CASSLAWSSGGGSYNEQFF.

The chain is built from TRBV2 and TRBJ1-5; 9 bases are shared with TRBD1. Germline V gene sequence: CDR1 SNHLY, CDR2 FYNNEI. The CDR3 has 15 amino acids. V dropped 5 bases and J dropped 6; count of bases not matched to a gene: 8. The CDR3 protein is CASSTGQGKGQPQHF. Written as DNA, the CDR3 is TGTGCCAGCAGTACGGGACAGGGAAAGGGTCAGCCCCAGCATTTT.

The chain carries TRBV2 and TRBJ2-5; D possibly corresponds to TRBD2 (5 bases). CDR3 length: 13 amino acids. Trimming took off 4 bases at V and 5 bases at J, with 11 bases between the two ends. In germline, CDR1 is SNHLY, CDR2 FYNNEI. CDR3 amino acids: CASSGGIWETQYF. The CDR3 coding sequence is TGTGCCAGCAGTGGAGGGATTTGGGAGACCCAGTACTTC.

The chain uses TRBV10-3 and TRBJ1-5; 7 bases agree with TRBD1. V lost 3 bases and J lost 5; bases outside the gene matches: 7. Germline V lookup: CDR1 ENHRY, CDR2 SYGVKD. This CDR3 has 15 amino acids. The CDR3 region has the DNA TGTGCCATCAGTGAAGTAGGGGACAGTTATCAGCCCCAGCATTTT. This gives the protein CAISEVGDSYQPQHF.

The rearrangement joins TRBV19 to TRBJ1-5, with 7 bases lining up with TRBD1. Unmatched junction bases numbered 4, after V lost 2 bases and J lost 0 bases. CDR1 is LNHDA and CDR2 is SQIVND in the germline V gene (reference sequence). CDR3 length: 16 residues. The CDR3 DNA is TGTGCCAGTAGTATATCAGGGGGAAATAGCAATCAGCCCCAGCATTTT. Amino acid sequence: CASSISGGNSNQPQHF.

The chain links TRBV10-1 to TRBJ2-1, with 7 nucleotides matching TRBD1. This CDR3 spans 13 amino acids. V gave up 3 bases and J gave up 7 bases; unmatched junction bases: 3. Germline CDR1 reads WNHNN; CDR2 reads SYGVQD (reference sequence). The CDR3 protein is CASSEGGGNEQFF. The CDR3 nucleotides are TGCGCCAGCAGTGAAGGGGGCGGGAATGAGCAGTTCTTC.

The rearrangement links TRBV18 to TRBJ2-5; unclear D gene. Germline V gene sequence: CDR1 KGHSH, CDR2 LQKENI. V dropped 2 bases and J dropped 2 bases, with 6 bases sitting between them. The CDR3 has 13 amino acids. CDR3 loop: CASSPKGQETQYF. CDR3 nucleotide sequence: TGTGCCAGCTCACCAAAGGGTCAAGAGACCCAGTACTTC.

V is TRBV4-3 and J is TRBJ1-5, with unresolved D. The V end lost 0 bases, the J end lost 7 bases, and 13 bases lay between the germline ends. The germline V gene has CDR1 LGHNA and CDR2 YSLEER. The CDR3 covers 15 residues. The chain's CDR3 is CASSQDRTRRQPQHF. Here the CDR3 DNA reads TGCGCCAGCAGCCAAGATAGGACCCGGCGGCAGCCCCAGCATTTT.

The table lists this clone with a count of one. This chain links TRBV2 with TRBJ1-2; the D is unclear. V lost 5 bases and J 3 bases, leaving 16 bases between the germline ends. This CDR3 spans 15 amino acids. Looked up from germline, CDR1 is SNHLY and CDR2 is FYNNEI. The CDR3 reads CASSPIDLGYYGYTF. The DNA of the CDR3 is TGTGCCAGCAGTCCTATCGATCTGGGGTACTATGGCTACACCTTC.